Presented here are 6 T cell receptor beta chains from one specimen sequenced in a study of long-term antiretroviral therapy in people with HIV. Survey-level resolution applied to immunoSEQ assay v3.0. The protocol was immunoSEQ multiplex PCR, while the TCRdb copy is restricted to in-frame clones and leaves out a portion. The table shows tens of thousands of clones, with roughly 90% occurring only once. Here the sequenced sample was unsorted PBMCs, taken 3.1 years after starting antiretroviral therapy. These receptors all come from a young man with HIV.

The gene calls are TRBV6-5 and TRBJ1-3; D is uncertain. CDR1 is MNHEY and CDR2 is SVGAGI in the germline V gene. The germline V and J ends were trimmed by 6 bases and 4 bases, with 10 bases remaining between them. This CDR3 region has 13 residues. The CDR3 sequence is CASSWGRGNTIYF. For the CDR3, the DNA is TGTGCCAGCAGCTGGGGAAGGGGAAACACCATATATTTT.

This chain uses TRBV5-5 with TRBJ1-2; D not certain. The CDR3 contains 16 residues. Germline CDR1 and CDR2: SGHKS and YYEKEE (reference sequence). Deletions cut 0 bases from V and 8 bases from J, with 20 bases between. CDR3 in amino acids: CASSLDFGVPIKGYTF. The CDR3 DNA sequence: TGTGCCAGCAGCTTGGATTTTGGGGTCCCCATTAAAGGCTACACCTTC.

The chain employs TRBV11-3 and TRBJ1-6; no reliable D call. Trimming shortened V by 2 bases and J by 12 bases, and 23 bases separated the two germline ends. CDR3 length: 17 amino acids. Germline CDR1 reads SGHNT; CDR2 reads YENEEA. Here the CDR3 DNA reads TGTGCCAGCAGCTTACCCGGGCACGTACTATCAAGTCGACCCCTCCACTTT. Its translation is CASSLPGHVLSSRPLHF.

The chain carries TRBV27 and TRBJ2-6; 8 bases map to TRBD1. The germline CDR1 and CDR2 sequences are MNHEY and SMNVEV (reference sequence). The V and J ends lost 8 bases and 4 bases, in that order; junction bases with no gene match: 13. This CDR3 has 17 amino acids. CDR3 DNA: TGTGCCAGCGGTACGGACAGGGTTGTAGCGGGGGCCAACGTCCTGACTTTC. It specifies CASGTDRVVAGANVLTF.

This clone is a singleton in its sample. The J gene is TRBJ2-2, the V gene TRBV18, with 8 positions matching TRBD1. There are 16 residues in the CDR3. Germline loops: CDR1 KGHSH, CDR2 LQKENI. Unmatched junction bases numbered 6, after V lost 6 bases and J lost 0 bases. CDR3 protein: CASSSRQGSNTGELFF. Here the CDR3 DNA reads TGTGCCAGCTCGTCCAGACAGGGGTCGAACACCGGGGAGCTGTTTTTT.

This chain joins TRBV9 and TRBJ2-2; D gene ambiguous. The V end lost 0 bases, the J end lost 2 bases, and 5 bases lay between the germline ends. The CDR3 extends over 14 amino acids. CDR1 is SGDLS and CDR2 is YYNGEE in the germline V gene. DNA of the CDR3: TGTGCCAGCAGCGTAGAGATAAACACCGGGGAGCTGTTTTTT. Encoded protein: CASSVEINTGELFF.